This T cell receptor beta chain was sequenced during a study of T-cell reconstitution after alpha-beta-depleted transplantation in children. This clonotype was picked up a small number of times. The target antigen is unknown. Overall study findings and caveats: Surviving thymic progenitors and recipient T cells were the source of high TCRbeta diversity at day 60 in some patients. Several hundred expanded graft clones reportedly were the source of alpha-beta T cells about two months after transplant. T cells produced anew were the main source of T-cell counts and diversity one year after transplant.

Trimming took off 3 bases at V and 7 bases at J, with 22 bases between the two ends. Germline V gene data show CDR1 as DFQATT and CDR2 as SNEGSKA (reference sequence). The CDR3 length is 15 residues. Unique molecular identifiers were used to barcode this TCRbeta library. TCRdb itself ran the PCR reads through MiXCR, one entry per CDR3 protein. The sample has about 240,000 distinct CDR3 sequences, about 23% seen once; the top ten hold around 2.5%. V and J are TRBV20-1 and TRBJ2-7; a weak D match, TRBD2 (6 bases). This TCR was recovered from a girl aged 2 to 9 with Fanconi anemia, due to receive a stem cell transplant. The material sequenced was PBMCs, taken before TCRalphabeta/CD19-depleted stem cell transplant. The CDR3 DNA sequence: TGCAGTGCTAGTTGGCACTTAGCGGCCTTTACTGAGCAGTACTTC. Protein: CSASWHLAAFTEQYF.